The rows below give T cell receptor beta chains drawn from one sample of a study of CD8 T cells in Susac syndrome. TCRdb ran MiXCR on the immunoSEQ multiplex PCR reads and lists one entry per CDR3 protein. In the table there are about 240,000 distinct CDR3 sequences, almost 97% of which are singletons. Input material: CD4+ T cells from PBMCs. The receptors stem from a human donor with Susac syndrome. CDR3s include the opening cysteine and the closing phenylalanine or tryptophan. Each record gives: D gene, J gene, clone size, V gene, CDR3 DNA, CDR3 protein. The D gene is left open where the match is weak. For some rows the clone size is stated as once, few or many, or as a class when expanded; others skip it.

d_call: NA; j_call: TRBJ1-2; clone_size: NA; v_call: TRBV15; cdr3_nt: TGTGCCACCAGCAGAGATAAGACAGGCTATGGCTACACCTTC; cdr3_aa: CATSRDKTGYGYTF
d_call: NA; j_call: TRBJ1-2; clone_size: NA; v_call: TRBV5-1; cdr3_nt: TGCGCCAGCAGCACTGACATAGGAGGCTACACCTTC; cdr3_aa: CASSTDIGGYTF
d_call: NA; j_call: TRBJ1-1; clone_size: NA; v_call: TRBV30; cdr3_nt: TGTGCCTGGATCCTAAGATGGGGGGAGAACACTGAAGCTTTCTTT; cdr3_aa: CAWILRWGENTEAFF
d_call: NA; j_call: TRBJ2-5; clone_size: NA; v_call: TRBV15; cdr3_nt: TGTGCCATTCGCGGGTGGGGTGAGACCCAGTACTTC; cdr3_aa: CAIRGWGETQYF
d_call: NA; j_call: TRBJ1-1; clone_size: NA; v_call: TRBV28; cdr3_nt: TGTGCCAGCAGTTTACAGGGGTCGAACACTGAAGCTTTCTTT; cdr3_aa: CASSLQGSNTEAFF
d_call: NA; j_call: TRBJ2-5; clone_size: once; v_call: TRBV30; cdr3_nt: TGTGCCTGGGGGGACGGCGCCGAGACCCAGTACTTC; cdr3_aa: CAWGDGAETQYF
d_call: TRBD1; j_call: TRBJ2-7; clone_size: NA; v_call: TRBV27; cdr3_nt: TGTGCCACGGGCTTCGGACAGGGTACCTACGAGCAGTACTTC; cdr3_aa: CATGFGQGTYEQYF
d_call: TRBD2; j_call: TRBJ2-2; clone_size: NA; v_call: TRBV27; cdr3_nt: TGTGCCAGCAGTTTATCGAGAGTAGCGGGAGGGACGAACACCGGGGAGCTGTTTTTT; cdr3_aa: CASSLSRVAGGTNTGELFF
d_call: NA; j_call: TRBJ1-1; clone_size: once; v_call: TRBV12-3/TRBV12-4; cdr3_nt: TGTGCCAGCAGTCTTTCGAGAGAGACTGAAGCTTTCTTT; cdr3_aa: CASSLSRETEAFF
d_call: NA; j_call: TRBJ2-7; clone_size: NA; v_call: TRBV29-1; cdr3_nt: TGCAGCGCCGCGGAACAGGGAAACCACGAGCAGTACTTC; cdr3_aa: CSAAEQGNHEQYF
d_call: NA; j_call: TRBJ2-3; clone_size: once; v_call: TRBV5-1; cdr3_nt: TGCGCCAGCAGCCCCGACGCGGGGAACACAGATACGCAGTATTTT; cdr3_aa: CASSPDAGNTDTQYF
d_call: NA; j_call: TRBJ2-7; clone_size: NA; v_call: TRBV3-1; cdr3_nt: TGTGCCAGCAGCCCCCATGAGGGGGGCGAGCAGTACTTC; cdr3_aa: CASSPHEGGEQYF
d_call: TRBD1; j_call: TRBJ2-5; clone_size: once; v_call: TRBV20-1; cdr3_nt: TGCAGTGCTAGAGACGGGACAGGGGGTTTGGGGCAAGAGACCCAGTACTTC; cdr3_aa: CSARDGTGGLGQETQYF
d_call: NA; j_call: TRBJ2-1; clone_size: NA; v_call: TRBV30; cdr3_nt: TGTGCCTGGAGTGTAGACTACAATGAGCAGTTCTTC; cdr3_aa: CAWSVDYNEQFF
d_call: NA; j_call: TRBJ1-2; clone_size: NA; v_call: TRBV29-1; cdr3_nt: TGCAGCGTAGGACAGGGCTACACCTTC; cdr3_aa: CSVGQGYTF
d_call: NA; j_call: TRBJ2-2; clone_size: NA; v_call: TRBV20-1; cdr3_nt: TGCAGTGCTAGGGGGGCTAGCGGAGACCTCACCGGGGAGCTGTTTTTT; cdr3_aa: CSARGASGDLTGELFF
d_call: NA; j_call: TRBJ2-1; clone_size: NA; v_call: TRBV7-9; cdr3_nt: TGTGCCAGCAGCCCCGGGGTGGTTACTGAGCAGTTCTTC; cdr3_aa: CASSPGVVTEQFF
d_call: NA; j_call: TRBJ2-3; clone_size: NA; v_call: TRBV12-3/TRBV12-4; cdr3_nt: TGTGCCAGCAGCCCCCGGGCCCATAGGACAGATACGCAGTATTTT; cdr3_aa: CASSPRAHRTDTQYF
d_call: NA; j_call: TRBJ2-3; clone_size: NA; v_call: TRBV11-3; cdr3_nt: TGTGCCACTCTCGATGGGACGCAAACCACAGATACGCAGTATTTT; cdr3_aa: CATLDGTQTTDTQYF
d_call: NA; j_call: TRBJ1-1; clone_size: NA; v_call: TRBV29-1; cdr3_nt: TGCAGCGTTTGTCTCGGACAAGGGACTGAAGCTTTCTTT; cdr3_aa: CSVCLGQGTEAFF
d_call: NA; j_call: TRBJ1-1; clone_size: once; v_call: TRBV28; cdr3_nt: TGTGCCAGCAGTTGGCAGGGGAACACTGAAGCTTTCTTT; cdr3_aa: CASSWQGNTEAFF
d_call: NA; j_call: TRBJ2-7; clone_size: NA; v_call: TRBV5-1; cdr3_nt: TGCGCCAGCAGCTTGGGTCGGGTGGACTACGAGCAGTACTTC; cdr3_aa: CASSLGRVDYEQYF
d_call: TRBD1; j_call: TRBJ2-1; clone_size: NA; v_call: TRBV20-1; cdr3_nt: TGCAGTGCTACCCGACAGGGGCGCAATGAGCAGTTCTTC; cdr3_aa: CSATRQGRNEQFF
d_call: TRBD2; j_call: TRBJ2-1; clone_size: NA; v_call: TRBV23-1; cdr3_nt: TGCGCCAGCAGTCTACTGGGACCTGTTGCACCAATAGCGGGCCCTAAGGATGAGCAGTTCTTC; cdr3_aa: CASSLLGPVAPIAGPKDEQFF
d_call: TRBD2; j_call: TRBJ2-1; clone_size: NA; v_call: TRBV9; cdr3_nt: TGTGCCAGCAGCGTAGCTAGGGCTAGCGGGATCTACAATGAGCAGTTCTTC; cdr3_aa: CASSVARASGIYNEQFF
d_call: NA; j_call: TRBJ1-5; clone_size: NA; v_call: TRBV20-1; cdr3_nt: TGCAGTGCTAGAGATCCTAGTCAGCCCCAGCATTTT; cdr3_aa: CSARDPSQPQHF
d_call: TRBD1; j_call: TRBJ1-3; clone_size: NA; v_call: TRBV29-1; cdr3_nt: TGCAGCGTTGACCACTGGGACAGTACTGGAAACACCATATATTTT; cdr3_aa: CSVDHWDSTGNTIYF
d_call: TRBD1; j_call: TRBJ1-4; clone_size: once; v_call: TRBV7-2; cdr3_nt: TGTGCCAGCAGCCTCCGGAGGGGGCGCGAAAAACTGTTTTTT; cdr3_aa: CASSLRRGREKLFF
d_call: NA; j_call: TRBJ2-7; clone_size: NA; v_call: TRBV10-3; cdr3_nt: TGTGCCATCAAGCGGGTGGGGGGCGAGCAGTACTTC; cdr3_aa: CAIKRVGGEQYF
d_call: TRBD2; j_call: TRBJ2-2; clone_size: once; v_call: TRBV5-4; cdr3_nt: TGTGCCAGCAGCTTGGTCGGGCTAGCGGCAAACACCGGGGAGCTGTTTTTT; cdr3_aa: CASSLVGLAANTGELFF
d_call: TRBD2; j_call: TRBJ2-1; clone_size: NA; v_call: TRBV5-4; cdr3_nt: TGTGCCAGCAGCTTAGGGGGGCTAGCGGGAGTAGTCGAGCAGTTCTTC; cdr3_aa: CASSLGGLAGVVEQFF
d_call: NA; j_call: TRBJ2-2; clone_size: NA; v_call: TRBV20-1; cdr3_nt: TGCAGTGCCCGGGACCCTTACACCGGGGAGCTGTTTTTT; cdr3_aa: CSARDPYTGELFF
d_call: NA; j_call: TRBJ2-1; clone_size: NA; v_call: TRBV29-1; cdr3_nt: TGCAGCGCTCTTCCGTACAATGAGCAGTTCTTC; cdr3_aa: CSALPYNEQFF
d_call: NA; j_call: TRBJ2-7; clone_size: NA; v_call: TRBV20-1; cdr3_nt: TGCAGTGCTGTGCCCGACGGCCCCTCCTACGAGCAGTACTTC; cdr3_aa: CSAVPDGPSYEQYF
d_call: NA; j_call: TRBJ2-1; clone_size: NA; v_call: TRBV30; cdr3_nt: TGTGCCTGGGCCCCAACGAGCTCCTACAATGAGCAGTTCTTC; cdr3_aa: CAWAPTSSYNEQFF
d_call: NA; j_call: TRBJ2-5; clone_size: NA; v_call: TRBV5-1; cdr3_nt: TGCGCCAGCAGCCCCGGGGGCAGTCAAGAGACCCAGTACTTC; cdr3_aa: CASSPGGSQETQYF
d_call: NA; j_call: TRBJ1-1; clone_size: NA; v_call: TRBV4-1; cdr3_nt: TGCGCCAGCAGCCAACCAGGGAGGGATACTGAAGCTTTCTTT; cdr3_aa: CASSQPGRDTEAFF
d_call: TRBD2; j_call: TRBJ2-7; clone_size: NA; v_call: TRBV29-1; cdr3_nt: TGCAGCGCTGCACGGCCCTTCCGAGGATCTAGCGGGTACGAGCAGTACTTC; cdr3_aa: CSAARPFRGSSGYEQYF
d_call: TRBD1; j_call: TRBJ1-2; clone_size: NA; v_call: TRBV30; cdr3_nt: TGTGCCTGGAGTGGGACAGGGGGGATGGCCTATGGCTACACCTTC; cdr3_aa: CAWSGTGGMAYGYTF
d_call: TRBD2; j_call: TRBJ2-5; clone_size: NA; v_call: TRBV20-1; cdr3_nt: TGCAGTGCTAGAAGGACTAGCGGAGCGGGACAGACCCAGTACTTC; cdr3_aa: CSARRTSGAGQTQYF
d_call: TRBD1; j_call: TRBJ2-7; clone_size: NA; v_call: TRBV28; cdr3_nt: TGTGCCAGCAGTCCCGCGGGACAGGGGGCCTACGAGCAGTACTTC; cdr3_aa: CASSPAGQGAYEQYF